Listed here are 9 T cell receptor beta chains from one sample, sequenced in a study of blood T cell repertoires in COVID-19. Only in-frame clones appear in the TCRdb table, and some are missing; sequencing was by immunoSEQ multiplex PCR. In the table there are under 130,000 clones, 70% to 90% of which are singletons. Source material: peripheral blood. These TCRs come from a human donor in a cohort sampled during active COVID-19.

The CDR3 DNA reads as TGTGCCAGCAGCAAAGCGTCAGGGCATAGAGACTACGAGCAGTACTTC. Protein: CASSKASGHRDYEQYF. J is TRBJ2-7 and V is TRBV21-1; the table assigns TRBD1, which was not confirmed against the DNA. TRBV21-1 is tagged as a pseudogene. The CDR3 covers 16 residues.

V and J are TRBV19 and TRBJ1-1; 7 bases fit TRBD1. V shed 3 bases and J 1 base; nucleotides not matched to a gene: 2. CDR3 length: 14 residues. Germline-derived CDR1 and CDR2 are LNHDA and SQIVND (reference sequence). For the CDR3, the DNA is TGTGCCAGTAGTATGGGACAGACGAACACTGAAGCTTTCTTT. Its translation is CASSMGQTNTEAFF. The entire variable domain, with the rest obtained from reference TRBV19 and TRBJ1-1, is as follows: DGGITQSPKYLFRKEGQNVTLSCEQNLNHDAMYWYRQDPGQGLRLIYYSQIVNDFQKGDIAEGYSVSREKKESFPLTVTSAQKNPTAFYLCASSMGQTNTEAFFGQGTRLTVV.

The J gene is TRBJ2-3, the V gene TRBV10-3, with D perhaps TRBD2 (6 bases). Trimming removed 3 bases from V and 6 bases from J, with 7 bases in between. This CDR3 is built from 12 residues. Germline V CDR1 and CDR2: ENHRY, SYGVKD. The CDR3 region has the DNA TGTGCCATCAGTGACCGGGGGGATACGCAGTATTTT. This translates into CAISDRGDTQYF.

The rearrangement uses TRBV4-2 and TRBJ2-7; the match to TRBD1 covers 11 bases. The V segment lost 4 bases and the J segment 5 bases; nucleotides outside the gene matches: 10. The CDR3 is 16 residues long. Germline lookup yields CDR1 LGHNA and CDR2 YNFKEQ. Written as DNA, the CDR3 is TGTGCCAGCAGCCCCCTTCCGGGGACAGGGGGAAACGAGCAGTACTTC. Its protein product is CASSPLPGTGGNEQYF.

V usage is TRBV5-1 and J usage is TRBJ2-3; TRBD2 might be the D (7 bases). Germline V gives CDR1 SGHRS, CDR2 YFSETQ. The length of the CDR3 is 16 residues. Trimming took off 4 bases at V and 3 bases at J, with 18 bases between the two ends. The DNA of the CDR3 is TGCGCCAGCAGCCCTCTATCGGGGGGCCCTACAGATACGCAGTATTTT. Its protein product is CASSPLSGGPTDTQYF.

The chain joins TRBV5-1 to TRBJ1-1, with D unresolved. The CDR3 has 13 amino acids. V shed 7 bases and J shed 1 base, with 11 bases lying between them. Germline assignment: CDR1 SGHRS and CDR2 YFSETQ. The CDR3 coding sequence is TGCGCCAGCCGGTGGGAGGGGAACACTGAAGCTTTCTTT. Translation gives CASRWEGNTEAFF.

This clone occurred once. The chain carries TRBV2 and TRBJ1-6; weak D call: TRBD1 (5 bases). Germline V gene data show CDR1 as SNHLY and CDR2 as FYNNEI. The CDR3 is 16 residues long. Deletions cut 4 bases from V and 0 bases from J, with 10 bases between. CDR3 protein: CASSGRGSSYNSPLHF. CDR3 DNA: TGTGCCAGCAGTGGTAGGGGAAGCTCCTATAATTCACCCCTCCACTTT.

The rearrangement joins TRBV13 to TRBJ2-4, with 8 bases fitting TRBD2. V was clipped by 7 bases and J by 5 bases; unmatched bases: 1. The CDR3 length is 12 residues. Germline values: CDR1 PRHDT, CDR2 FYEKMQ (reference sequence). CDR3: CASTGGENIQYF. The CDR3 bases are TGTGCCAGCACGGGAGGGGAAAACATTCAGTACTTC.

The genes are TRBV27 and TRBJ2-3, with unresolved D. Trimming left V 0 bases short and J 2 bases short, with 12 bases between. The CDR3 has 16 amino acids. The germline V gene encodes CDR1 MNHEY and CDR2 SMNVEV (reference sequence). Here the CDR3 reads CASSLSIGIPTDTQYF. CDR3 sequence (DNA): TGTGCCAGCAGTTTATCGATCGGTATCCCCACAGATACGCAGTATTTT.